This TCR beta chain comes out of a study of regulatory T cells in long-lasting Graves disease. Study details: Disease was considered persistent Graves' disease after over 5 years of antithyroid drugs (with positive TSH receptor antibodies).

According to the study, TCR beta libraries were built with iRepertoire HTBI primers and CDR3-region Arm-PCR. TCRdb passed the multiplex PCR reads through MiXCR, listing each CDR3 protein once. The repertoire has 400,000 to 500,000 distinct CDR3 sequences, approximately 22% of them found once; the top ten carry less than 15%. Trimming stripped 8 bases from V and 3 bases from J, with 8 bases between. There are 12 residues in the CDR3. Germline V gene data show CDR1 as MNHNS and CDR2 as SASEGT. The time point: persistent/refractory GD, antithyroid drugs over 5 years with positive TRAb. Preparation of the TCR library used RNA extracted from PBMCs. EDTA tubes received approximately 9.8 milliliters of drawn peripheral blood.

The receptor was isolated from a female donor with Graves disease. The chain carries TRBV6-1 and TRBJ1-5; D gene ambiguous. Here the sequenced sample was peripheral blood mononuclear cells (PBMCs), taken when the disease was refractory, from a patient treated with antithyroid drugs. CDR3 amino acids: CASVGYNQPQHF. DNA of the CDR3: TGTGCCAGCGTTGGGTACAATCAGCCCCAGCATTTT.